The present entry profiles one T cell receptor (beta chain) with its context. Antigen unknown. This CDR3 is 14 amino acids long. Trimming pared 5 bases from V and 0 bases from J, leaving 9 bases between. 5'RACE, which relied on constant-segment primers, yielded TCR alpha and TCR beta cDNA libraries carrying sample barcodes and UMIs. TCRdb re-analysed the 5' RACE reads in MiXCR, keeping a single row per CDR3 protein. The data show about 160,000 distinct CDR3 sequences, with about 28% seen just once and 12% held by the top ten. These data originate in a study of T-cell memory formation after mild COVID-19. Background on the study: Clusters of TCRs were largely donor specific. Study-level results: Whether day 37 second-wave clones are SARS-CoV-2-specific was not confirmed. Contracting clones from day 15 to 85 had balanced CD4/CD8; later expanders favoured CD4+.

The clonotype comes from an adult woman who had mild COVID-19 (a few samples of this study predate the infection). Cell type and time point are not known. The chain carries TRBV12-3 or TRBV12-4 and TRBJ2-3, with D perhaps matching TRBD2 (5 bases). The sequenced sample was PBMCs or a T cell subset sorted from them (not recorded which). The CDR3 DNA reads as TGTGCCAGCAGTCATACTAGTAGCACAGATACGCAGTATTTT. Encoded protein: CASSHTSSTDTQYF.